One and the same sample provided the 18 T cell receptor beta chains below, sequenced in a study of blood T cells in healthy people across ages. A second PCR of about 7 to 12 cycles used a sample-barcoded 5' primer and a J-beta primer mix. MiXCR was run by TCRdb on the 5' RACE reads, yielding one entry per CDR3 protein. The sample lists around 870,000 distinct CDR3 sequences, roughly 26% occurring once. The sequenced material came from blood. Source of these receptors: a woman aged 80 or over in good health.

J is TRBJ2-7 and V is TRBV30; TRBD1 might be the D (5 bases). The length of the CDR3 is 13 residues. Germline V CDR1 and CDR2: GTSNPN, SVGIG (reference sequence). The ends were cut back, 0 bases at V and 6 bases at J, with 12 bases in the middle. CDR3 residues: CAWSVQQGTEQYF. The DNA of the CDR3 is TGTGCCTGGAGTGTACAGCAGGGTACCGAGCAGTACTTC.

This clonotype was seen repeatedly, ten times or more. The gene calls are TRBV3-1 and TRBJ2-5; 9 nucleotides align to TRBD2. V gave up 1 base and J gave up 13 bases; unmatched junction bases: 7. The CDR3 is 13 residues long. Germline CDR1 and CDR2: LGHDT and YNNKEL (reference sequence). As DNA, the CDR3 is TGTGCCAGCAGCCAAGTCTCGAGCGGGGGGTCGTACTTC. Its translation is CASSQVSSGGSYF.

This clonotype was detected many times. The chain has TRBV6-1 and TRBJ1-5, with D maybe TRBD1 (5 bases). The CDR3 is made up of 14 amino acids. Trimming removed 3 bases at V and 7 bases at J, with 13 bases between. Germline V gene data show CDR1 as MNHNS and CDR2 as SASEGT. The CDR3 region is CASSDVPKGQPQHF. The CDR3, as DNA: TGTGCCAGCAGTGACGTCCCGAAGGGGCAGCCCCAGCATTTT.

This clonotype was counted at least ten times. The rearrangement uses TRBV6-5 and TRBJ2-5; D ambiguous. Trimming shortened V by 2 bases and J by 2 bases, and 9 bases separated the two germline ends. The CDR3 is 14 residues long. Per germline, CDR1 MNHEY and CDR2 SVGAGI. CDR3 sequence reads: CASSYGYKQETQYF. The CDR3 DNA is TGTGCCAGCAGTTACGGATACAAGCAAGAGACCCAGTACTTC.

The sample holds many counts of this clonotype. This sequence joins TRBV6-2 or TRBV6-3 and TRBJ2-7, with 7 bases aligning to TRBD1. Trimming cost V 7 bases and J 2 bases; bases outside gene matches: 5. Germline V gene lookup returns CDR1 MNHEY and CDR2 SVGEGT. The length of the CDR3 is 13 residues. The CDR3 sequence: CASTRTGTYEQYF. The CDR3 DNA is TGTGCCAGCACCCGGACAGGCACCTACGAGCAGTACTTC.

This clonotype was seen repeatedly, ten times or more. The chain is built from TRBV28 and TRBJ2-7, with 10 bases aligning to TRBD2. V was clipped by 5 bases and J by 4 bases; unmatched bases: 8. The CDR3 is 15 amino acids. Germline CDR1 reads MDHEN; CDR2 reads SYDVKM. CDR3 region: CASSPRAGGKYEQYF. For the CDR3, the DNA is TGTGCCAGCAGTCCCCGAGCGGGGGGGAAATACGAGCAGTACTTC. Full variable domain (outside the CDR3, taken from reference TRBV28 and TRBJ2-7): DVKVTQSSRYLVKRTGEKVFLECVQDMDHENMFWYRQDPGLGLRLIYFSYDVKMKEKGDIPEGYSVSREKKERFSLILESASTNQTSMYLCASSPRAGGKYEQYFGPGTRLTVT.

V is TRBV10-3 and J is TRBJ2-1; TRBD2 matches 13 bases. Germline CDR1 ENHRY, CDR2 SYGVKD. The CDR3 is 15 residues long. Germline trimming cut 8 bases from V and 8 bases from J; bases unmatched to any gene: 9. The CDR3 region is CAIAQTSGRVDEQFF. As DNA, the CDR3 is TGTGCCATCGCCCAAACTAGCGGGAGGGTTGATGAGCAGTTCTTC.

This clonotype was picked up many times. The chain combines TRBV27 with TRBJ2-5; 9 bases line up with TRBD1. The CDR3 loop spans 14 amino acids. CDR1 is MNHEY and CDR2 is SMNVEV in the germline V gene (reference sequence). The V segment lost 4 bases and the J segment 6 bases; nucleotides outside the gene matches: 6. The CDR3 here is CASSSPGQGQTQYF. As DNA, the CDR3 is TGTGCCAGCAGTTCCCCGGGACAGGGCCAGACCCAGTACTTC.

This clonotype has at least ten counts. The CDR3 loop reads CSARAPSGGAKNIQYF. The CDR3 bases are TGCAGTGCTAGAGCCCCTTCCGGCGGAGCCAAAAACATTCAGTACTTC. The gene calls are TRBV20-1 and TRBJ2-4; D gene uncertain. The V and J ends lost 1 base and 0 bases respectively, with 13 bases between them. The CDR3 runs 16 residues. Germline CDR1 is DFQATT and CDR2 is SNEGSKA (reference sequence).

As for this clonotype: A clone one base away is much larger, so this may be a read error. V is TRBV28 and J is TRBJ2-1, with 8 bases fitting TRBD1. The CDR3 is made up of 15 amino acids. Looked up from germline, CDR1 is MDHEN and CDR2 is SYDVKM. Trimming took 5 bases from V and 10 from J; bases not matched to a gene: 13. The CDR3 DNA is TGTGCCAGCAGTCGAACCGGGACAGGAGGCTACGAGCAGTTCTTC. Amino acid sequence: CASSRTGTGGYEQFF.

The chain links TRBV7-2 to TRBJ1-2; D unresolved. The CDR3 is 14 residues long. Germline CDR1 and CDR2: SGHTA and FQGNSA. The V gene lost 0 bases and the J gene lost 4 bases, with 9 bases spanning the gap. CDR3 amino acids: CASSLAGEVYGYTF. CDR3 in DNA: TGTGCCAGCAGCTTAGCCGGGGAGGTCTATGGCTACACCTTC.

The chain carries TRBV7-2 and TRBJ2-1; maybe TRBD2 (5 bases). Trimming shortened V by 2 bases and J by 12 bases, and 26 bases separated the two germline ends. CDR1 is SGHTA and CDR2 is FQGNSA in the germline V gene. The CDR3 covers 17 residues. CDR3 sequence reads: CASSLFRRSQRKYVQFF. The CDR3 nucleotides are TGTGCCAGCAGCTTATTCAGGAGGAGTCAGAGAAAATATGTGCAGTTCTTC.

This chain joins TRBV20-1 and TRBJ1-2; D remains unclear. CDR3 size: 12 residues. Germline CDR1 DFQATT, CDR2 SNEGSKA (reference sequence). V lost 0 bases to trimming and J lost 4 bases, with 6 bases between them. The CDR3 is CSARDFPYGYTF. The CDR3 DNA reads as TGCAGTGCTAGAGATTTCCCCTATGGCTACACCTTC.

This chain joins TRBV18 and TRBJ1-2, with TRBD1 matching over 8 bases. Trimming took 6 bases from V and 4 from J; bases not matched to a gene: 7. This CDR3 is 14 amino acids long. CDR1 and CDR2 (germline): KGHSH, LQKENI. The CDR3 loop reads CASSQTGALYGYTF. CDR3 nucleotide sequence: TGTGCCAGCTCGCAGACAGGGGCCCTCTATGGCTACACCTTC.

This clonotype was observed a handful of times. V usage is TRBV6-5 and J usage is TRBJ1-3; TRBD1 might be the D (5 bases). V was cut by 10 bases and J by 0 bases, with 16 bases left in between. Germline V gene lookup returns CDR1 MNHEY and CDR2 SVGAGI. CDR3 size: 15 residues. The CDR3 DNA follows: TGTGCCACCTGCAGGGTACTTAGCTCTGGAAACACCATATATTTT. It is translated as CATCRVLSSGNTIYF.

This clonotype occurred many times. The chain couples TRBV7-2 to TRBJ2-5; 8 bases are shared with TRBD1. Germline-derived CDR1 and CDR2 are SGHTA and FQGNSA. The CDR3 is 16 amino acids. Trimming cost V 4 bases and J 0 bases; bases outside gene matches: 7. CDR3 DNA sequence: TGTGCCAGCAGCTACCGCCCGGGACAGGACCAAGAGACCCAGTACTTC. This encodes CASSYRPGQDQETQYF.

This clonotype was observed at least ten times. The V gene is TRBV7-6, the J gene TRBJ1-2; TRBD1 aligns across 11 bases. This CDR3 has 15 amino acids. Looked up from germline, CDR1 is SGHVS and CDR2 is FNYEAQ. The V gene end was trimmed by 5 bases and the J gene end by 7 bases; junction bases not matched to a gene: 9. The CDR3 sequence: CASSPGTGGRVGYTF. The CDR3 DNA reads TGTGCCAGCAGCCCCGGGACAGGGGGAAGGGTTGGCTACACCTTC. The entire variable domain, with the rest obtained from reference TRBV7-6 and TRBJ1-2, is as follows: GAGVSQSPRYKVTKRGQDVALRCDPISGHVSLYWYRQALGQGPEFLTYFNYEAQQDKSGLPNDRFSAERPEGSISTLTIQRTEQRDSAMYRCASSPGTGGRVGYTFGSGTRLTVV.

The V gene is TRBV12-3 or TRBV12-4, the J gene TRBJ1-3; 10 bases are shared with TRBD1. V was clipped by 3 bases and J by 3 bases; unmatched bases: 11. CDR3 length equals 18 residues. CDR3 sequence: CASSFYTGTGAFGNTIYF. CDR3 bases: TGTGCCAGCAGTTTCTATACCGGGACAGGGGCATTTGGAAACACCATATATTTT.